The sequence of this T cell receptor beta chain was determined in a study of blood T cell repertoires in COVID-19. Looking at the study overall: Italy, Spain and the United States were the sources of the convalescent and acute COVID-19 samples. From T cells, B-cell-depleted T cells, or PBMCs came the material, which was cDNA or gDNA.

This clone was detected only once. In germline, CDR1 is MNHEY, CDR2 SVGAGI. This CDR3 comprises 15 residues. Trimming shortened V by 4 bases and J by 7 bases, and 16 bases separated the two germline ends. Original data processing: Reference gene primer amplification gave estimated nucleated cell counts. Sequencing was performed with immunoSEQ multiplex PCR; in TCRdb, only in-frame clones are kept and a portion is missing. V and J calls and clone size are as listed in that table; D and trimming were resolved from the DNA. The top ten hold more than 6.5% of the sample, which has a few hundred thousand clones, around 84% seen once.

The sequenced sample was peripheral blood. This TCR was recovered from a woman aged 70 to 79 with active or convalescent COVID-19. The chain employs TRBV6-5 and TRBJ1-4; weak D call: TRBD1 (6 bases). Written as DNA, the CDR3 is TGTGCCAGCAGTTCCAGGACAGCCTCGGGTGAAAAACTGTTTTTT. Residues: CASSSRTASGEKLFF.